This T cell receptor (beta chain) stems from a study of T cell responses to AZD1222 COVID-19 vaccine. Trimming left V 0 bases short and J 0 bases short, with 10 bases between. This CDR3 has 16 residues. Germline CDR1 is SGHRS and CDR2 is YFSETQ. Some clones are missing from TCRdb's copy, which holds only in-frame ones; the method was immunoSEQ multiplex PCR. The table records roughly 100,000 clones, around 89% of them present only once. V is TRBV5-1 and J is TRBJ1-3; D gene unclear. This material consisted of peripheral blood, taken on day 0 of AZD1222 vaccination. The clonotype was recovered from an adult in good health. The CDR3 protein is CASSLDLRSSGNTIYF. The CDR3 region has the DNA TGCGCCAGCAGCTTGGATCTTAGGAGCTCTGGAAACACCATATATTTT.